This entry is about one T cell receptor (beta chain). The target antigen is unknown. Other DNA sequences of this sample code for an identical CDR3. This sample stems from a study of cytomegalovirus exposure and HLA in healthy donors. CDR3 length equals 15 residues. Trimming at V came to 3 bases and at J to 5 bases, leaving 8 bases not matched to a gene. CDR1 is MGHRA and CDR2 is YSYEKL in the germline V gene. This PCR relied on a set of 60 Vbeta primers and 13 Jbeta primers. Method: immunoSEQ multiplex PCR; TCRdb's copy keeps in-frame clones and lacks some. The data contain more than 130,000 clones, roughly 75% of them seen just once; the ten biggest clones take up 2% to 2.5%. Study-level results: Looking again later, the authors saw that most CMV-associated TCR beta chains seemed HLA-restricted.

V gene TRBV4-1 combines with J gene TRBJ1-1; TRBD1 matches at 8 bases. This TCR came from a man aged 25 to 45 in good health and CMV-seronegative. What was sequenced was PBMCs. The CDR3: CASSQRTGGNTEAFF. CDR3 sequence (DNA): TGCGCCAGCAGCCAGAGAACAGGGGGAAATACTGAAGCTTTCTTT.